This T cell receptor (beta chain) was identified during a study of T-cell memory formation after mild COVID-19. TCRdb redid the calling of the 5' RACE reads with MiXCR, one entry per CDR3 protein. The repertoire holds about 350,000 distinct CDR3 sequences, with under 15% as singletons. There are a few counts of this clonotype. The V end lost 1 base, the J end lost 8 bases, and 9 bases lay between the germline ends. The CDR3 has 13 residues. Germline values: CDR1 MGHRA, CDR2 YSYEKL. Source material: PBMCs or a T cell subset sorted from them (not recorded which). This clonotype originated in a man aged 18-30 years who had mild COVID-19 (a few samples of this study predate the infection). Cell type and time point are not known. The gene calls are TRBV4-1 and TRBJ1-5; D gene ambiguous. CDR3 protein: CASSQVAVEPQHF. DNA for the CDR3: TGCGCCAGCAGCCAAGTGGCGGTAGAGCCCCAGCATTTT.